A single sample is the source of the 10 T cell receptor beta chains below, sequenced in a study of shared clonotypes between healthy human individuals. Sequencing used immunoSEQ multiplex PCR; TCRdb keeps in-frame clones, though not all of them. The sample comprises around 1.1 million clones, approximately 80% of which are singletons, and roughly 0.82% rests with the top ten. Sequenced material: memory CD4+ T cells from PBMCs. Subset indicated: CD45RA-negative fraction. These receptors all come from a man between 18 and 35 years old in good health. Some clones in this sample may be carry-over from other donors' samples.

This clone has a handful of counts. V is TRBV9 and J is TRBJ1-1; no clear D gene. From germline, CDR1 is SGDLS and CDR2 YYNGEE. This CDR3 has 14 amino acids. Deletions cut 0 bases from V and 3 bases from J, with 9 bases between. In DNA, the CDR3 is TGTGCCAGCAGCGTAGTAGCAACATACACTGAAGCTTTCTTT. Its protein product is CASSVVATYTEAFF.

This chain uses TRBV19 with TRBJ1-5; D gene uncertain. This CDR3 contains 15 residues. V dropped 3 bases and J dropped 4 bases, with 13 bases sitting between them. Germline V gene sequence: CDR1 LNHDA, CDR2 SQIVND (reference sequence). Here the CDR3 reads CASSISTVGNQPQHF. In DNA form, the CDR3 reads TGTGCCAGTAGTATTTCAACGGTGGGAAATCAGCCCCAGCATTTT.

The genes are TRBV5-4 and TRBJ1-1, with TRBD1 matching 12 bases. Germline trimming cut 2 bases from V and 4 bases from J; bases unmatched to any gene: 3. The germline V gene has CDR1 SGHNT and CDR2 YYREEE (reference sequence). The CDR3 loop spans 15 amino acids. DNA for the CDR3: TGTGCCAGCAGCTTACGGGACAGGGGGCGCACTGAAGCTTTCTTT. Amino acid sequence: CASSLRDRGRTEAFF.

CDR3 in DNA: TGTGCCTGGAAACGATCAGCAAACACCGGGGAGCTGTTTTTT. Protein: CAWKRSANTGELFF. V usage is TRBV30 and J usage is TRBJ2-2, with unresolved D. This CDR3 region has 14 residues. Germline CDR1 is GTSNPN and CDR2 is SVGIG (reference sequence). V was shortened by 4 bases and J by 2 bases, with 11 bases between the two germline ends. The full variable domain, completed using reference TRBV30 and TRBJ2-2, is SQTIHQWPATLVQPVGSPLSLECTVEGTSNPNLYWYRQAAGRGLQLLFYSVGIGQISSEVPQNLSASRPQDRQFILSSKKLLLSDSGFYLCAWKRSANTGELFFGEGSRLTVL.

The J gene is TRBJ2-7, the V gene TRBV5-1; 9 bases are shared with TRBD2. After removal of 0 bases from V and 6 bases from J, the junction contained 7 bases not matched to a gene. This CDR3 comprises 15 residues. In germline, CDR1 is SGHRS, CDR2 YFSETQ. CDR3 amino acids: CASSLDASGNSEQYF. CDR3 nucleotide sequence: TGCGCCAGCAGCTTGGATGCTAGCGGGAACTCCGAGCAGTACTTC. The entire variable domain, with the rest obtained from reference TRBV5-1 and TRBJ2-7, is as follows: KAGVTQTPRYLIKTRGQQVTLSCSPISGHRSVSWYQQTPGQGLQFLFEYFSETQRNKGNFPGRFSGRQFSNSRSEMNVSTLELGDSALYLCASSLDASGNSEQYFGPGTRLTVT.

The rearrangement uses TRBV5-1 and TRBJ1-1; unclear D gene. Germline V gene data show CDR1 as SGHRS and CDR2 as YFSETQ. CDR3 length: 17 residues. Deletions cut 0 bases from V and 4 bases from J, with 19 bases between. The CDR3 region has the DNA TGCGCCAGCAGCTTGGTGGCGGGAACACACCGGGGCACTGAAGCTTTCTTT. The encoded protein is CASSLVAGTHRGTEAFF.

The chain recombines TRBV25-1 with TRBJ2-5; D gene ambiguous. Per germline, CDR1 MGHDK and CDR2 SYGVNS. The CDR3 is made up of 13 amino acids. V was cut by 1 base and J by 1 base, with 4 bases left in between. The CDR3 is CASSEFPQETQYF. The DNA for the CDR3 is TGTGCCAGCAGTGAATTCCCCCAAGAGACCCAGTACTTC.

The rearrangement links TRBV5-4 to TRBJ2-3; a possible D gene is TRBD2 (6 bases). Germline loops: CDR1 SGHNT, CDR2 YYREEE (reference sequence). The CDR3 has 16 residues. V was clipped by 0 bases and J by 0 bases, with 11 bases between them. The CDR3 region has the DNA TGTGCCAGCAGCTTGGGTACTAGCTCTAGCACAGATACGCAGTATTTT. Its translation is CASSLGTSSSTDTQYF.

The J gene is TRBJ1-3, the V gene TRBV9, with 11 bases fitting TRBD1. Per germline, CDR1 SGDLS and CDR2 YYNGEE. V lost 0 bases, J lost 4 bases, and 15 bases stayed unmatched. The CDR3 has 20 amino acids. The CDR3 is CASSVAGTGGSWPEGNTIYF. CDR3 bases: TGTGCCAGCAGCGTAGCAGGGACAGGGGGTTCGTGGCCTGAAGGAAACACCATATATTTT.

This chain joins TRBV2 and TRBJ2-5; 13 positions agree with TRBD2. The V gene's germline CDR1 is SNHLY and CDR2 FYNNEI. The length of the CDR3 is 15 residues. Losses at the gene ends were 6 bases for V and 0 bases for J; bases not matched to a gene: 1. This chain's CDR3 is CASSGLAGDQETQYF. The CDR3 DNA reads TGTGCCAGCAGCGGACTAGCGGGAGACCAAGAGACCCAGTACTTC. Full variable domain (outside the CDR3, taken from reference TRBV2 and TRBJ2-5): EPEVTQTPSHQVTQMGQEVILRCVPISNHLYFYWYRQILGQKVEFLVSFYNNEISEKSEIFDDQFSVERPDGSNFTLKIRSTKLEDSAMYFCASSGLAGDQETQYFGPGTRLLVL.